Below, one TCR beta chain is given with its context. The table came from immunoSEQ multiplex PCR; TCRdb's copy has only in-frame clones and leaves some out. The table records a few hundred thousand clones, over 75% of them present only once. Treatment meaning: about 20 received Ad26.COV2.S at low or high dose, single or two shots; roughly 5 received placebo; per-sample allocation not given. Material that was analyzed had been drawn on day 63 after the first vaccine or placebo injection. Participants' vaccine, an Ad26 vector, delivered Wuhan-strain SARS-CoV-2 spike. These data are taken from a study of Ad26.COV2.S vaccination and SARS-CoV-2 variants. Study as a whole: Ad26.COV2.S arm of COV1001 included the donor.

The CDR3 totals 13 residues. Per the germline V gene, CDR1 is SGDLS and CDR2 is YYNGEE. V dropped 2 bases and J dropped 2; count of bases not matched to a gene: 0. This receptor was identified in a person aged 18-60 years who received the Ad26.COV2.S COVID-19 vaccine or a placebo. V gene TRBV9 combines with J gene TRBJ1-2; the match to TRBD1 covers 7 bases. The material was peripheral blood, obtained in a trial of Ad26.COV2.S vaccine versus placebo. CDR3 loop: CASSVTGNYGYTF. The CDR3 DNA sequence: TGTGCCAGCAGCGTGACAGGGAACTATGGCTACACCTTC.